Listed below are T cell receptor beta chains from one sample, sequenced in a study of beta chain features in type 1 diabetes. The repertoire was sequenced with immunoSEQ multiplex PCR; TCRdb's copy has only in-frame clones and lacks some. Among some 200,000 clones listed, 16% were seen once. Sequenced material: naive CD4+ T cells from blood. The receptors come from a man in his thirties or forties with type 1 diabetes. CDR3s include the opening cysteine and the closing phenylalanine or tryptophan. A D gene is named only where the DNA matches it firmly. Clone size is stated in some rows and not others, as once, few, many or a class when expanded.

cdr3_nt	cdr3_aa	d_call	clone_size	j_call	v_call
TGTGCCACCAGCAGAGGGGACAGCTCCTACAATGAGCAGTTCTTC	CATSRGDSSYNEQFF	TRBD1	.	TRBJ2-1	TRBV15
TGTGCCAGCAGCTTGGCCCTCTATGGCTACACCTTC	CASSLALYGYTF	.	.	TRBJ1-2	TRBV5-4
TGTGCCATCAGTGGCAGGGCAAACACTGAAGCTTTCTTT	CAISGRANTEAFF	.	.	TRBJ1-1	TRBV10-3
TGTGCCAGCAGCTTAGCTAGCGGGACAGATACGCAGTATTTT	CASSLASGTDTQYF	TRBD2	few	TRBJ2-3	TRBV7-9
TGTGCCAGCAGCCAAGGACTAGCGGGATCCTACAATGAGCAGTTCTTC	CASSQGLAGSYNEQFF	TRBD2	few	TRBJ2-1	TRBV14
TGTGCCAGCAGCTTAAGCTACGAGCAGTACTTC	CASSLSYEQYF	.	few	TRBJ2-7	TRBV7-2
TGTGCCAGCAGCCTCACTCTAGCGAATGAGCAGTTCTTC	CASSLTLANEQFF	.	few	TRBJ2-1	TRBV11-2
TGTGCCTGGAGTGGGGGGAGCTCCTACGAGCAGTACTTC	CAWSGGSSYEQYF	.	few	TRBJ2-7	TRBV30
TGCAGTGCTAGTTGGGGCTATGGCTACACCTTC	CSASWGYGYTF	.	few	TRBJ1-2	TRBV20-1
TGCGCCAGCAGTCAGGATGTGGGACATCGGTACTTC	CASSQDVGHRYF	.	many	TRBJ2-4	TRBV23-1
TGTGCCAGCAGCTTATCCGGGGGCACAGATACGCAGTATTTT	CASSLSGGTDTQYF	.	.	TRBJ2-3	TRBV7-2
TGTGCCAGCAGCTTAAGGTGGGGGACAGGGAACAATGAGCAGTTCTTC	CASSLRWGTGNNEQFF	TRBD1	few	TRBJ2-1	TRBV7-3
TGTGCCTGCGCACTAACACAGACCCAGTACTTC	CACALTQTQYF	.	.	TRBJ2-5	TRBV30
TGTGCCGCTGGGATGGCTACACCCTACGAGCAGTACTTC	CAAGMATPYEQYF	.	.	TRBJ2-7	TRBV28
TGTGCCAGCAGTGAATATGGTGGGGGTAACACCGGGGAGCTGTTTTTT	CASSEYGGGNTGELFF	.	.	TRBJ2-2	TRBV25-1
TGTGCCAGCAGTGACTCAGGAATGGCCGGGGAGCTGTTTTTT	CASSDSGMAGELFF	.	few	TRBJ2-2	TRBV6-4
TGTGCCAGTTCCTCGGGAATATCAAACATTCAGTACTTC	CASSSGISNIQYF	.	.	TRBJ2-4	TRBV19
TGTGCCAGCAGTTCTAGCGGACTAGCGCTACACTCCTACGAGCAGTACTTC	CASSSSGLALHSYEQYF	TRBD2	few	TRBJ2-7	TRBV28
TGTGCCAGCAGCTCCGGGACCGCCTCGGGCGAGCAGTACTTC	CASSSGTASGEQYF	.	few	TRBJ2-7	TRBV7-3
TGTGCTAGCAGCTTAGCGACTAGCGGTCAAGAGACCCAGTACTTC	CASSLATSGQETQYF	TRBD2	few	TRBJ2-5	TRBV7-7
TGCAGCGTTGCGGTAGCGGGAGAGTCCGAGCAGTACTTC	CSVAVAGESEQYF	TRBD2	few	TRBJ2-7	TRBV29-1
TGCGCCATCGAAACCTACCGGTACAGGGACCAAGAGACCCAGTACTTC	CAIETYRYRDQETQYF	.	few	TRBJ2-5	TRBV5-1
TGTGCCAGCAGCCAATTGGACGGCAGCACAGATACGCAGTATTTT	CASSQLDGSTDTQYF	.	.	TRBJ2-3	TRBV7-6
TGTGCCAGCAGCTTATCCCCTAGCGGGAAGGCCCCCTACGAGCAGTACTTC	CASSLSPSGKAPYEQYF	TRBD2	.	TRBJ2-7	TRBV7-2
TGTGCCACCAGCAGAGCACAGGGCAATGAGCAGTTCTTC	CATSRAQGNEQFF	.	.	TRBJ2-1	TRBV15
TGTGCCAGCAGCGTAGCTCGGCAGGGCAACGAGCAGTACTTC	CASSVARQGNEQYF	.	.	TRBJ2-7	TRBV9
TGTGCCAGCAGCGGCGACAGGGGAGCCTACGAGCAGTACTTC	CASSGDRGAYEQYF	TRBD1	.	TRBJ2-7	TRBV7-2
TGTGCCTGGAAGGGACTCTGGGGGTACGAGCAGTACTTC	CAWKGLWGYEQYF	.	few	TRBJ2-7	TRBV30
TGTGCCAGCTCCCCCGGGACAGTATCCTACAATGAGCAGTTCTTC	CASSPGTVSYNEQFF	TRBD1	.	TRBJ2-1	TRBV14
TGTGCCAGCAGCTCGCCTACCCGGGGCGCATTTGGCTACACCTTC	CASSSPTRGAFGYTF	.	.	TRBJ1-2	TRBV7-3
TGTGCCAGCAGTTCTTTTGAGACCCAGTACTTC	CASSSFETQYF	.	few	TRBJ2-5	TRBV27
TGTGCCAGCAGGCCCCCCTCCGCCTCCTACGAGCAGTACTTC	CASRPPSASYEQYF	.	.	TRBJ2-7	TRBV28
TGCGCCAGCAGTCAAGGATCGGGGGATCCGGAGACCCAGTACTTC	CASSQGSGDPETQYF	.	.	TRBJ2-5	TRBV23-1